This TCR beta chain is drawn from a study of monozygotic twins with inflammatory bowel disease. Points from the study as a whole: Distinguishing T cell subtypes was not possible. Concordance status among twins (concordant versus discordant) showed no link to repertoire similarity, possibly from limited power.

The quantity of total RNA per TCR library was about 3,300 ng. With eight separate reactions per sample, the authors made cDNA. Each CDR3 protein gets one entry in TCRdb, which reprocessed the 5' RACE reads and gives no DNA. The sample has more than 120,000 distinct CDR3 sequences; the top ten hold less than 2.5%. Concerning this clonotype itself: What it binds is unknown.

Germline V gene data show CDR1 as MNHEY and CDR2 as SVGEGT. The CDR3 totals 12 residues. This chain joins TRBV6-2 or TRBV6-3 and TRBJ2-7; TCRdb's D call, TRBD1, is unchecked because there is no DNA. The receptor's source is a human donor with ulcerative colitis or Crohn's disease, or a healthy co-twin of an affected twin (not recorded which). Sequenced: blood. The CDR3 spells CASGTGSYEQYF.